The 5 T cell receptor beta chains below were found in one sample sequenced in a study of T cell responses to AZD1222 COVID-19 vaccine. The protocol was immunoSEQ multiplex PCR, while the TCRdb copy is restricted to in-frame clones and leaves out a portion. The table lists 140,000 to 150,000 clones, approximately 83% of them singletons, with around 8% in the top ten. This sample comprised peripheral blood, obtained on day 0 of AZD1222 vaccination. These receptors were collected from an adult in good health.

The rearrangement uses TRBV25-1 and TRBJ1-2, with D tentatively TRBD1 (5 bases). The CDR3 totals 12 residues. V lost 10 bases and J lost 3, with 12 bases in between. Germline CDR1 MGHDK, CDR2 SYGVNS. CDR3: CAIWGSYYGYTF. The CDR3 bases are TGTGCCATCTGGGGCTCCTACTATGGCTACACCTTC.

The rearrangement joins TRBV11-2 to TRBJ1-4; 10 bases fit TRBD1. This CDR3 has 14 residues. J was trimmed by 10 bases and V by 5 bases; bases with no gene match: 7. Germline CDR1 reads SGHAT; CDR2 reads FQNNGV. CDR3 sequence (DNA): TGTGCCAGCAGCATGACAGGGGGCGCAGGAAAACTGTTTTTT. It encodes CASSMTGGAGKLFF.

V and J are TRBV19 and TRBJ1-1; 9 bases line up with TRBD1. In germline, CDR1 is LNHDA, CDR2 SQIVND (reference sequence). J lost 0 bases, V lost 10 bases, and 9 bases had no gene match. The CDR3 covers 15 residues. In DNA, the CDR3 is TGTGCCATCTCTCTCCGGGACAGGGTGAACACTGAAGCTTTCTTT. Protein: CAISLRDRVNTEAFF.

The V gene is TRBV5-1, the J gene TRBJ2-3; D is unresolved. The CDR3 is 12 amino acids. Looked up from germline, CDR1 is SGHRS and CDR2 is YFSETQ. V shed 4 bases and J shed 2 bases, with 5 bases lying between them. This chain's CDR3 is CASSPDTDTQYF. CDR3 coding DNA: TGCGCCAGCAGCCCAGACACAGATACGCAGTATTTT.

The chain uses TRBV7-9 and TRBJ1-2, with 8 bases that match TRBD1. Germline-derived CDR1 and CDR2 are SEHNR and FQNEAQ (reference sequence). The CDR3 has 16 amino acids. J gave up 5 bases and V 8 bases, and 16 bases lay outside the gene matches. The CDR3 coding sequence is TGTGCCAGCCAGCGGGCAGGGGGCGTGGGTCGGTATGGCTACACCTTC. It translates to CASQRAGGVGRYGYTF.